This T cell receptor (beta chain) was retrieved from a study of cytomegalovirus exposure and HLA in healthy donors. In the PCR, 60 Vbeta and 13 Jbeta primers were used. Libraries were prepared by immunoSEQ multiplex PCR; TCRdb keeps only in-frame clonotypes and omits some of them. The sample has 180,000 or so clones, approximately 81% seen once; the top ten hold about 2.2%. The CDR3 has 11 amino acids. V was cut by 5 bases and J by 3 bases, with 5 bases left in between. Germline lookup yields CDR1 SGHDN and CDR2 FVKESK. The chain uses TRBV14 and TRBJ2-7, with a weak D call TRBD2 (5 bases). The clonotype was recovered from a woman aged 45-65 years in good health and CMV-seronegative. The specimen was PBMCs. Here the CDR3 reads CASSDYYEQYF. CDR3 DNA: TGTGCCAGCAGCGACTACTACGAGCAGTACTTC. Full variable domain (rest looked up from reference TRBV14 and TRBJ2-7): EAGVTQFPSHSVIEKGQTVTLRCDPISGHDNLYWYRRVMGKEIKFLLHFVKESKQDESGMPNNRFLAERTGGTYSTLKVQPAELEDSGVYFCASSDYYEQYFGPGTRLTVT.